These T cell receptor beta chains were read from a single sample in a study of cytomegalovirus exposure and HLA in healthy donors. Sequencing was performed with immunoSEQ multiplex PCR; in TCRdb, only in-frame clones are kept and a portion is missing. The sample comprises 150,000 to 200,000 clones, roughly 95% of which are singletons, and 0.8% to 1% rests with the top ten. Sample: PBMCs. The receptors shown here come from a woman younger than 30 in good health and CMV-seronegative. CDR3s include the opening cysteine and the closing phenylalanine or tryptophan. The order of the fields is clone size, V gene, D gene, J gene, CDR3 DNA, CDR3 protein. A D gene is named only where the DNA matches it firmly. Rows give clone size only sometimes, using once, few, many, or a class for an expanded clone.

clone_size: .
v_call: TRBV4-3
d_call: .
j_call: TRBJ1-2
cdr3_nt: TGCGCCAGCAGCCAGGACACAGGGTTCTATGGCTACACCTTC
cdr3_aa: CASSQDTGFYGYTF

clone_size: .
v_call: TRBV6-5
d_call: .
j_call: TRBJ1-2
cdr3_nt: TGTGCCAGCAGTTACTATGGGACTCCTAACTATGGCTACACCTTC
cdr3_aa: CASSYYGTPNYGYTF

clone_size: .
v_call: TRBV7-6
d_call: .
j_call: TRBJ1-1
cdr3_nt: TGTGCCAGCAGCCCAGTTGGGGGGACTGAAGCTTTCTTT
cdr3_aa: CASSPVGGTEAFF

clone_size: .
v_call: TRBV5-1
d_call: TRBD2
j_call: TRBJ2-3
cdr3_nt: TGCGCCAGCAGCTTGAGTCTAGCGGGGGCTGATACGCAGTATTTT
cdr3_aa: CASSLSLAGADTQYF

clone_size: .
v_call: TRBV4-1
d_call: TRBD1
j_call: TRBJ1-1
cdr3_nt: TGCGCCAGCAGCCACACCCAGTTCGACAGGGGGGCCAACACTGAAGCTTTCTTT
cdr3_aa: CASSHTQFDRGANTEAFF

clone_size: .
v_call: TRBV11-2
d_call: TRBD2
j_call: TRBJ2-7
cdr3_nt: TGTGCCAGCAGCCTAGCGGGATACGAGCAGTACTTC
cdr3_aa: CASSLAGYEQYF

clone_size: .
v_call: TRBV7-9
d_call: .
j_call: TRBJ1-6
cdr3_nt: TGTGCCAGCAGCTCGGGACAATATAATTCACCCCTCCACTTT
cdr3_aa: CASSSGQYNSPLHF

clone_size: .
v_call: TRBV5-1
d_call: .
j_call: TRBJ2-6
cdr3_nt: TGCGCCAGCAGCTTGACGAGACGACAGAGTTCTGGGGCCAACGTCCTGACTTTC
cdr3_aa: CASSLTRRQSSGANVLTF

clone_size: .
v_call: TRBV5-6
d_call: .
j_call: TRBJ2-3
cdr3_nt: TGTGCCAGCAGCCCCGAGGAGGGTGGCACAGATACGCAGTATTTT
cdr3_aa: CASSPEEGGTDTQYF

clone_size: .
v_call: TRBV25-1
d_call: .
j_call: TRBJ1-6
cdr3_nt: TGTGCCAGCAGTGCCGGGGGGGGAGGCTATAATTCACCCCTCCACTTT
cdr3_aa: CASSAGGGGYNSPLHF

clone_size: once
v_call: TRBV27
d_call: .
j_call: TRBJ1-2
cdr3_nt: TGTGCCAGCAGTTTATCGGTTTCTTGGGGGCCCTATGGCTACACCTTC
cdr3_aa: CASSLSVSWGPYGYTF

clone_size: once
v_call: TRBV7-6
d_call: .
j_call: TRBJ2-2
cdr3_nt: TGTGCCAGCAGCTCTCTCGGCCTCCGGGGGAAGGACACCGGGGAGCTGTTTTTT
cdr3_aa: CASSSLGLRGKDTGELFF

clone_size: .
v_call: TRBV7-9
d_call: TRBD1
j_call: TRBJ1-1
cdr3_nt: TGTGCCAGCAGCTTATGGGACAGGGGGGCTGTTGGCACTGAAGCTTTCTTT
cdr3_aa: CASSLWDRGAVGTEAFF

clone_size: .
v_call: TRBV7-9
d_call: TRBD1
j_call: TRBJ1-1
cdr3_nt: TGTGCCAGCCGAGGGGGCCCCAACACTGAAGCTTTCTTT
cdr3_aa: CASRGGPNTEAFF

clone_size: .
v_call: TRBV5-1
d_call: .
j_call: TRBJ1-2
cdr3_nt: TGCGCCAGCAGCTTATGGACAGATCCGACAAACTATGGCTACACCTTC
cdr3_aa: CASSLWTDPTNYGYTF

clone_size: .
v_call: TRBV6-5
d_call: .
j_call: TRBJ2-1
cdr3_nt: TGTGCCAGCAGCCCGAACAGGGCCGAGCAGTTCTTC
cdr3_aa: CASSPNRAEQFF

clone_size: .
v_call: TRBV7-2
d_call: TRBD1
j_call: TRBJ2-4
cdr3_nt: TGTGCCAGCAGCTTAGGGGTGGGACAGGGTAAAACCATTCAGTACTTC
cdr3_aa: CASSLGVGQGKTIQYF

clone_size: .
v_call: TRBV5-4
d_call: .
j_call: TRBJ1-1
cdr3_nt: TGTGCCAGCAGCTTTACAGGGAACACTGAAGCTTTCTTT
cdr3_aa: CASSFTGNTEAFF

clone_size: .
v_call: TRBV29-1
d_call: .
j_call: TRBJ1-3
cdr3_nt: TGCAGCGTTTTGGGAGACACCATATATTTT
cdr3_aa: CSVLGDTIYF

clone_size: .
v_call: TRBV4-2
d_call: .
j_call: TRBJ1-3
cdr3_nt: TGTGCCAGCAGCCAAGACCCCAGTGGCTCTGGAAACACCATATATTTT
cdr3_aa: CASSQDPSGSGNTIYF

clone_size: once
v_call: TRBV10-2
d_call: .
j_call: TRBJ2-2
cdr3_nt: TGCGCCAGCAGTCGAATCCACATTGAGGGGGGGCCCACCGGGGAGCTGTTTTTT
cdr3_aa: CASSRIHIEGGPTGELFF

clone_size: .
v_call: TRBV9
d_call: TRBD1
j_call: TRBJ2-1
cdr3_nt: TGTGCCAGCAGCGACCGATCCCGTGGGACAGGGATAGTGAATGAGCAGTTCTTC
cdr3_aa: CASSDRSRGTGIVNEQFF

clone_size: .
v_call: TRBV15
d_call: .
j_call: TRBJ1-1
cdr3_nt: TGTGCCACCAGCAGAGTGGACAGCCCTGAAGCTTTCTTT
cdr3_aa: CATSRVDSPEAFF

clone_size: .
v_call: TRBV7-2
d_call: .
j_call: TRBJ1-2
cdr3_nt: TGTGCCAGCAGCCAAGGTGCAGGGAACTATGGCTACACCTTC
cdr3_aa: CASSQGAGNYGYTF

clone_size: .
v_call: TRBV9
d_call: .
j_call: TRBJ2-3
cdr3_nt: TGTGCCAGCAGCGTAGGTTGGGGGGGGCTCACAGATACGCAGTATTTT
cdr3_aa: CASSVGWGGLTDTQYF

clone_size: .
v_call: TRBV7-2
d_call: TRBD1
j_call: TRBJ1-1
cdr3_nt: TGTGCCAGCAGCTTACGACAGGGGTACACTGAAGCTTTCTTT
cdr3_aa: CASSLRQGYTEAFF

clone_size: .
v_call: TRBV5-4
d_call: .
j_call: TRBJ1-1
cdr3_nt: TGTGCCAGCAGCTGGCCCGGGGGAGCGCTTAGTATGAACACTGAAGCTTTCTTT
cdr3_aa: CASSWPGGALSMNTEAFF

clone_size: .
v_call: TRBV11-2
d_call: .
j_call: TRBJ1-1
cdr3_nt: TGTGCCAGCAGCCCCCTCTCAGGTGAAGCTTTCTTT
cdr3_aa: CASSPLSGEAFF

clone_size: .
v_call: TRBV19
d_call: TRBD2
j_call: TRBJ2-3
cdr3_nt: TGTGCCAGTAGTGGATCTCTAGCGGGGGGGGGAGATACGCAGTATTTT
cdr3_aa: CASSGSLAGGGDTQYF

clone_size: .
v_call: TRBV27
d_call: TRBD2
j_call: TRBJ2-1
cdr3_nt: TGTGCCAGCAGTTTGATAGCGGGGGGGAACTACAATGAGCAGTTCTTC
cdr3_aa: CASSLIAGGNYNEQFF

clone_size: .
v_call: TRBV7-9
d_call: TRBD2
j_call: TRBJ2-3
cdr3_nt: TGTGCCAGCAGCTTCCCGCGGGGGGGCACAGATACGCAGTATTTT
cdr3_aa: CASSFPRGGTDTQYF

clone_size: .
v_call: TRBV7-7
d_call: .
j_call: TRBJ1-6
cdr3_nt: TGTGCTAGCAGCTTAGACTCTTATTCACCCCTCCACTTT
cdr3_aa: CASSLDSYSPLHF

clone_size: .
v_call: TRBV15
d_call: .
j_call: TRBJ2-3
cdr3_nt: TGTGCCACCAGCCGTGGGGGGAGCACAGATACGCAGTATTTT
cdr3_aa: CATSRGGSTDTQYF